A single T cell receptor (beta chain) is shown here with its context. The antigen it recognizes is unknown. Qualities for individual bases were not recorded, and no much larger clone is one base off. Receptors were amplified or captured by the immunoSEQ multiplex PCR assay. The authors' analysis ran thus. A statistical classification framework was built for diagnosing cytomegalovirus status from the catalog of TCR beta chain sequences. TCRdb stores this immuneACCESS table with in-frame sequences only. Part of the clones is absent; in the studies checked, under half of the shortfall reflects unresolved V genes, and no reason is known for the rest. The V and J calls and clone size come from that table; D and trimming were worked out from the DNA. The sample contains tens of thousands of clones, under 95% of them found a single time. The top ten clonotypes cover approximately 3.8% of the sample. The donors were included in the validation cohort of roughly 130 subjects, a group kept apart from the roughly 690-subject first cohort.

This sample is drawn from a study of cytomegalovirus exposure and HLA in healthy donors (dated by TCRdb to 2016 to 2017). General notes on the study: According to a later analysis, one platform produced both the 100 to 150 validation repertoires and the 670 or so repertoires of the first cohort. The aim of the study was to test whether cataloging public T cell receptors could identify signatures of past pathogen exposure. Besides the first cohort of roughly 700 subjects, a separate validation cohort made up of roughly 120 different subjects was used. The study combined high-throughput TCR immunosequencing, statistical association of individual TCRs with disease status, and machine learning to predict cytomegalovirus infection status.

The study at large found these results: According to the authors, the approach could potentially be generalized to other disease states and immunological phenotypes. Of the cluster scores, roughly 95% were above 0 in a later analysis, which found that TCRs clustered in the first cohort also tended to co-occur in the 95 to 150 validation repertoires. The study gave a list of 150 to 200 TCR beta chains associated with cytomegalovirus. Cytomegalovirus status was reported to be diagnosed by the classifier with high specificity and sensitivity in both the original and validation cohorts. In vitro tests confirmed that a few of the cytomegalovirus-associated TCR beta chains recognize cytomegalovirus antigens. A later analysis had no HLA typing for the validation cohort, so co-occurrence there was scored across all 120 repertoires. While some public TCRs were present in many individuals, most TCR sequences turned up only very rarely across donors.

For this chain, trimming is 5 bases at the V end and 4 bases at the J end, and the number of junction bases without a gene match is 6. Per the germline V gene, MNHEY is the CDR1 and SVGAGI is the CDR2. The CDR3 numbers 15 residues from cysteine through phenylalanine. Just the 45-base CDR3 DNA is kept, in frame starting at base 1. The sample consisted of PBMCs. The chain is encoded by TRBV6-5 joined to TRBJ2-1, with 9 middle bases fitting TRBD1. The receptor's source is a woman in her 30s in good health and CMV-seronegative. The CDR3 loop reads CASSTGGPIYNEQFF. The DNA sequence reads TGTGCCAGCAGTACAGGGGGCCCCATATACAATGAGCAGTTCTTC.